Listed below are T cell receptor beta chains from one sample, sequenced in a study of cytomegalovirus exposure and HLA in healthy donors. Profiled with immunoSEQ multiplex PCR; TCRdb holds only in-frame clones, not every one. The sample contains over 200,000 clones, around 91% of which appear only once. The sequenced sample was PBMCs. Receptors were obtained from a woman aged 18-35 years in good health and CMV-seronegative. The CDR3 runs from the conserved cysteine through the conserved F or W. The D gene is left open where the match is weak. For some rows the clone size is stated as once, few or many, or as a class when expanded; others skip it.

D gene: -
J gene: TRBJ1-2
V gene: TRBV7-9
clone size: -
CDR3 length: 14
CDR3 protein: CASSDWRGGNGYTF
CDR3 DNA: TGTGCCAGCAGCGATTGGAGGGGAGGTAATGGCTACACCTTC

D gene: -
J gene: TRBJ1-5
V gene: TRBV10-3
clone size: -
CDR3 length: 14
CDR3 protein: CAISESSPNQPQHF
CDR3 DNA: TGTGCCATCAGTGAGTCGAGCCCGAATCAGCCCCAGCATTTT

D gene: TRBD1
J gene: TRBJ1-5
V gene: TRBV4-1
clone size: -
CDR3 length: 15
CDR3 protein: CASSRNRGSNQPQHF
CDR3 DNA: TGCGCCAGCAGCCGCAACAGGGGTAGCAATCAGCCCCAGCATTTT

D gene: TRBD2
J gene: TRBJ2-1
V gene: TRBV7-8
clone size: -
CDR3 length: 15
CDR3 protein: CASSLPSGGYNEQFF
CDR3 DNA: TGTGCCAGCAGCTTACCTAGCGGGGGATACAATGAGCAGTTCTTC

D gene: -
J gene: TRBJ1-2
V gene: TRBV29-1
clone size: -
CDR3 length: 10
CDR3 protein: CSVEGGGYTF
CDR3 DNA: TGCAGCGTTGAAGGCGGCGGCTACACCTTC

D gene: TRBD1
J gene: TRBJ1-5
V gene: TRBV2
clone size: once
CDR3 length: 12
CDR3 protein: CASDRDNQPQHF
CDR3 DNA: TGTGCCAGCGACAGGGACAATCAGCCCCAGCATTTT

D gene: TRBD2
J gene: TRBJ2-3
V gene: TRBV28
clone size: -
CDR3 length: 18
CDR3 protein: CASRPQGTSGASTDTQYF
CDR3 DNA: TGTGCCAGCAGACCCCAGGGGACTAGCGGTGCTAGCACAGATACGCAGTATTTT

D gene: TRBD1
J gene: TRBJ1-1
V gene: TRBV12-5
clone size: -
CDR3 length: 15
CDR3 protein: CASGPDRAGDTEAFF
CDR3 DNA: TGTGCTAGTGGTCCGGACAGGGCAGGGGACACTGAAGCTTTCTTT

D gene: -
J gene: TRBJ2-2
V gene: TRBV15
clone size: once
CDR3 length: 17
CDR3 protein: CATSRDSGTPNTGELFF
CDR3 DNA: TGTGCCACCAGCAGAGATAGTGGGACACCGAACACCGGGGAGCTGTTTTTT

D gene: TRBD2
J gene: TRBJ2-3
V gene: TRBV28
clone size: -
CDR3 length: 20
CDR3 protein: CASSSYAGTSGELNTDTQYF
CDR3 DNA: TGTGCCAGCAGTTCTTATGCGGGGACTAGCGGGGAACTGAACACAGATACGCAGTATTTT

D gene: -
J gene: TRBJ1-2
V gene: TRBV27
clone size: -
CDR3 length: 14
CDR3 protein: CASSFGREGYGYTF
CDR3 DNA: TGTGCCAGCAGTTTTGGCAGGGAGGGCTATGGCTACACCTTC

D gene: TRBD2
J gene: TRBJ2-2
V gene: TRBV5-1
clone size: -
CDR3 length: 17
CDR3 protein: CASSLGLAVLFSGELFF
CDR3 DNA: TGCGCCAGCAGCCTAGGACTAGCGGTCCTTTTTTCCGGGGAGCTGTTTTTT

D gene: TRBD1
J gene: TRBJ2-2
V gene: TRBV7-2
clone size: -
CDR3 length: 15
CDR3 protein: CASSLMTQGVGELFF
CDR3 DNA: TGTGCCAGCAGCTTGATGACCCAGGGGGTCGGGGAGCTGTTTTTT

D gene: TRBD1
J gene: TRBJ2-7
V gene: TRBV5-1
clone size: -
CDR3 length: 18
CDR3 protein: CASSILFTAGTGTYEQYF
CDR3 DNA: TGCGCCAGCAGCATACTGTTCACAGCCGGGACAGGCACCTACGAGCAGTACTTC

D gene: -
J gene: TRBJ1-5
V gene: TRBV28
clone size: -
CDR3 length: 14
CDR3 protein: CASGSEYSNQPQHF
CDR3 DNA: TGTGCCTCAGGTAGCGAATATAGCAATCAGCCCCAGCATTTT

D gene: -
J gene: TRBJ2-2
V gene: TRBV5-1
clone size: -
CDR3 length: 15
CDR3 protein: CASSPPTATTGELFF
CDR3 DNA: TGCGCCAGCAGCCCCCCGACAGCGACTACCGGGGAGCTGTTTTTT

D gene: -
J gene: TRBJ1-1
V gene: TRBV9
clone size: -
CDR3 length: 15
CDR3 protein: CASAYPGDSNTEAFF
CDR3 DNA: TGTGCCAGCGCATACCCCGGAGACTCTAACACTGAAGCTTTCTTT

D gene: -
J gene: TRBJ2-7
V gene: TRBV28
clone size: -
CDR3 length: 15
CDR3 protein: CASSFSGRPSYEQYF
CDR3 DNA: TGTGCCAGCAGTTTCTCCGGCAGGCCCTCCTACGAGCAGTACTTC

D gene: -
J gene: TRBJ1-5
V gene: TRBV19
clone size: -
CDR3 length: 16
CDR3 protein: CASSTYRDFSNQPQHF
CDR3 DNA: TGTGCCAGTAGTACCTACAGAGATTTTAGCAATCAGCCCCAGCATTTT

D gene: TRBD2
J gene: TRBJ2-1
V gene: TRBV19
clone size: -
CDR3 length: 16
CDR3 protein: CASSDLAGGLYNEQFF
CDR3 DNA: TGTGCCAGTAGTGACCTAGCGGGGGGCCTCTACAATGAGCAGTTCTTC

D gene: -
J gene: TRBJ2-3
V gene: TRBV28
clone size: -
CDR3 length: 12
CDR3 protein: CASNGFTDTQYF
CDR3 DNA: TGTGCCAGCAACGGGTTCACAGATACGCAGTATTTT

D gene: TRBD1
J gene: TRBJ1-2
V gene: TRBV28
clone size: -
CDR3 length: 17
CDR3 protein: CASSLTALVTGGYGYTF
CDR3 DNA: TGTGCCAGCAGTTTAACTGCCCTGGTGACAGGGGGCTATGGCTACACCTTC

D gene: TRBD2
J gene: TRBJ2-4
V gene: TRBV5-8
clone size: -
CDR3 length: 18
CDR3 protein: CASTVTSGGPGAKNIQYF
CDR3 DNA: TGTGCCAGCACTGTGACCAGCGGGGGGCCCGGGGCCAAAAACATTCAGTACTTC

D gene: TRBD1
J gene: TRBJ2-3
V gene: TRBV18
clone size: -
CDR3 length: 16
CDR3 protein: CASSPFVRGLSDTQYF
CDR3 DNA: TGTGCCAGCTCACCATTCGTCAGGGGGCTGTCAGATACGCAGTATTTT

D gene: TRBD2
J gene: TRBJ2-1
V gene: TRBV4-2
clone size: -
CDR3 length: 14
CDR3 protein: CASSQAGGYNEQFF
CDR3 DNA: TGTGCCAGCAGCCAAGCGGGGGGGTACAATGAGCAGTTCTTC

D gene: -
J gene: TRBJ2-5
V gene: TRBV5-4
clone size: -
CDR3 length: 13
CDR3 protein: CASSLVQGGTQYF
CDR3 DNA: TGTGCCAGCAGCTTGGTACAGGGTGGGACCCAGTACTTC

D gene: TRBD1
J gene: TRBJ2-5
V gene: TRBV7-7
clone size: -
CDR3 length: 14
CDR3 protein: CASSTRGPQETQYF
CDR3 DNA: TGTGCCAGCAGCACGAGGGGGCCACAAGAGACCCAGTACTTC

D gene: TRBD2
J gene: TRBJ2-1
V gene: TRBV28
clone size: -
CDR3 length: 17
CDR3 protein: CASSPSGRGRRNNEQFF
CDR3 DNA: TGTGCCAGCAGTCCTTCGGGGAGGGGTAGGAGGAACAATGAGCAGTTCTTC

D gene: -
J gene: TRBJ1-2
V gene: TRBV6-5
clone size: -
CDR3 length: 16
CDR3 protein: CASSYSTTASLYGYTF
CDR3 DNA: TGTGCCAGCAGTTACTCTACAACAGCTTCCCTCTATGGCTACACCTTC

D gene: -
J gene: TRBJ1-1
V gene: TRBV7-8
clone size: -
CDR3 length: 16
CDR3 protein: CASSSSSGGVNTEAFF
CDR3 DNA: TGTGCCAGCAGCTCGAGTTCGGGAGGGGTGAACACTGAAGCTTTCTTT

D gene: -
J gene: TRBJ2-3
V gene: TRBV28
clone size: -
CDR3 length: 15
CDR3 protein: CASSFLGASTDTQYF
CDR3 DNA: TGTGCCAGCAGCTTCCTCGGTGCTAGCACAGATACGCAGTATTTT

D gene: -
J gene: TRBJ2-5
V gene: TRBV5-1
clone size: -
CDR3 length: 11
CDR3 protein: CASSFRETQYF
CDR3 DNA: TGCGCCAGCAGCTTTAGAGAGACCCAGTACTTC

D gene: -
J gene: TRBJ1-5
V gene: TRBV7-2
clone size: -
CDR3 length: 17
CDR3 protein: CASSLAIGGGTASSQHF
CDR3 DNA: TGTGCCAGCAGCTTAGCGATTGGGGGAGGGACCGCATCGTCCCAGCATTTT

D gene: -
J gene: TRBJ2-1
V gene: TRBV7-9
clone size: -
CDR3 length: 15
CDR3 protein: CASSPYLPPYNEQFF
CDR3 DNA: TGTGCCAGCAGCCCGTACTTGCCTCCCTACAATGAGCAGTTCTTC

D gene: -
J gene: TRBJ2-3
V gene: TRBV9
clone size: -
CDR3 length: 11
CDR3 protein: CASTSTDTQYF
CDR3 DNA: TGTGCCAGCACTAGCACAGATACGCAGTATTTT

D gene: TRBD1
J gene: TRBJ2-3
V gene: TRBV4-3
clone size: -
CDR3 length: 15
CDR3 protein: CASSQGQGATDTQYF
CDR3 DNA: TGCGCCAGCAGCCAGGGACAGGGGGCAACAGATACGCAGTATTTT

D gene: -
J gene: TRBJ2-3
V gene: TRBV29-1
clone size: -
CDR3 length: 15
CDR3 protein: CSVGVGGSSTDTQYF
CDR3 DNA: TGCAGCGTGGGCGTGGGGGGATCTAGCACAGATACGCAGTATTTT

D gene: -
J gene: TRBJ1-1
V gene: TRBV18
clone size: -
CDR3 length: 16
CDR3 protein: CASSLIGQSPNTEAFF
CDR3 DNA: TGTGCCAGCTCACTGATAGGACAGTCTCCGAACACTGAAGCTTTCTTT

D gene: -
J gene: TRBJ2-7
V gene: TRBV7-2
clone size: -
CDR3 length: 15
CDR3 protein: CASSVVQGSSYEQYF
CDR3 DNA: TGTGCCAGCAGCGTTGTTCAGGGTTCCTCCTACGAGCAGTACTTC

D gene: -
J gene: TRBJ1-6
V gene: TRBV11-2
clone size: -
CDR3 length: 16
CDR3 protein: CASSISQRYYNSPLHF
CDR3 DNA: TGTGCCAGCAGCATAAGCCAACGGTATTATAATTCACCCCTCCACTTT

D gene: -
J gene: TRBJ2-7
V gene: TRBV7-2
clone size: -
CDR3 length: 14
CDR3 protein: CASSLGLGAYEQYF
CDR3 DNA: TGTGCCAGCAGCTTAGGGCTAGGAGCCTACGAGCAGTACTTC

D gene: TRBD2
J gene: TRBJ2-7
V gene: TRBV18
clone size: -
CDR3 length: 14
CDR3 protein: CASSHKRDPYEQYF
CDR3 DNA: TGTGCCAGCTCACACAAGCGGGATCCCTACGAGCAGTACTTC

D gene: TRBD1
J gene: TRBJ1-1
V gene: TRBV10-2
clone size: -
CDR3 length: 14
CDR3 protein: CASGGTGVNTEAFF
CDR3 DNA: TGCGCCAGCGGAGGAACAGGGGTGAACACTGAAGCTTTCTTT

D gene: -
J gene: TRBJ1-1
V gene: TRBV29-1
clone size: -
CDR3 length: 10
CDR3 protein: CSVRNTEAFF
CDR3 DNA: TGCAGCGTTCGTAACACTGAAGCTTTCTTT

D gene: -
J gene: TRBJ1-4
V gene: TRBV15
clone size: -
CDR3 length: 15
CDR3 protein: CATSRELEGEEKLFF
CDR3 DNA: TGTGCCACCAGCAGAGAATTGGAGGGCGAAGAAAAACTGTTTTTT

D gene: -
J gene: TRBJ2-5
V gene: TRBV5-1
clone size: -
CDR3 length: 14
CDR3 protein: CASSLIGGEETQYF
CDR3 DNA: TGCGCCAGCAGCTTGATAGGCGGCGAAGAGACCCAGTACTTC

D gene: -
J gene: TRBJ2-1
V gene: TRBV6-5
clone size: -
CDR3 length: 12
CDR3 protein: CASSYSPYEQFF
CDR3 DNA: TGTGCCAGCAGTTACTCCCCGTATGAGCAGTTCTTC

D gene: -
J gene: TRBJ1-1
V gene: TRBV9
clone size: -
CDR3 length: 13
CDR3 protein: CASSVEEDTEAFF
CDR3 DNA: TGTGCCAGCAGCGTGGAGGAAGATACTGAAGCTTTCTTT

D gene: -
J gene: TRBJ1-6
V gene: TRBV15
clone size: -
CDR3 length: 15
CDR3 protein: CATSAGSSYNSPLHF
CDR3 DNA: TGTGCCACCTCGGCGGGAAGCTCCTATAATTCACCCCTCCACTTT

D gene: TRBD1
J gene: TRBJ1-1
V gene: TRBV7-2
clone size: -
CDR3 length: 14
CDR3 protein: CASQLLQGQTEAFF
CDR3 DNA: TGTGCCAGCCAATTACTGCAGGGACAGACTGAAGCTTTCTTT

D gene: TRBD2
J gene: TRBJ2-1
V gene: TRBV4-2
clone size: -
CDR3 length: 12
CDR3 protein: CASSPSGGEQFF
CDR3 DNA: TGTGCCAGCAGCCCTAGCGGGGGGGAGCAGTTCTTC

D gene: TRBD1
J gene: TRBJ2-7
V gene: TRBV28
clone size: -
CDR3 length: 16
CDR3 protein: CASSLGTGPFSYEQYF
CDR3 DNA: TGTGCCAGCAGCCTAGGGACAGGTCCCTTCTCCTACGAGCAGTACTTC

D gene: -
J gene: TRBJ1-2
V gene: TRBV7-6
clone size: -
CDR3 length: 16
CDR3 protein: CASSPGWGEANYGYTF
CDR3 DNA: TGTGCCAGCAGCCCCGGGTGGGGGGAAGCTAACTATGGCTACACCTTC